One TCR beta chain is described in this entry. This sample was included in a study of blood T cell repertoires in COVID-19. CDR1 is SNHLY, CDR2 FYNNEI, per germline. This CDR3 region has 15 residues. Trimming shortened V by 1 base and J by 8 bases, and 16 bases separated the two germline ends. Libraries were prepared by immunoSEQ multiplex PCR; TCRdb keeps only in-frame clonotypes and omits some of them. This table has about 240,000 clones, roughly 79% appearing once. The receptor was isolated from a woman at least 80 years old with COVID-19, enrolled during active disease. Input material: peripheral blood. V usage is TRBV2 and J usage is TRBJ2-3; possibly TRBD2 for D (5 bases). DNA of the CDR3: TGTGCCAGCAGTGAAGATGCGGGCGGCCGAGGTACGCAGTATTTT. This encodes CASSEDAGGRGTQYF.